This T cell receptor (beta chain) stems from a study of cytomegalovirus exposure and HLA in healthy donors. Study-level information: One earlier analysis, a look at some 180 million T cells, found more than 100 million unique TCR beta sequences. Study conclusions and caveats: Most of the CMV-associated TCR beta chains (in a later analysis) appeared to be HLA-restricted.

This clone was recorded a few times. Its antigen remains unidentified. Researchers ran the PCR with 60 Vbeta and 13 Jbeta primers. The assay was immunoSEQ multiplex PCR, and TCRdb's table has in-frame clones only and misses some. The sample has about 90,000 clones; about 81% are singletons. The sequence derives from a man younger than 35 in good health and CMV-seronegative. Source material: PBMCs.

The DNA of the CDR3 is TGTGCCAGCGCGGGACAGAGCACAGATACGCAGTATTTT. As protein: CASAGQSTDTQYF. The chain uses TRBV7-4 and TRBJ2-3; maybe TRBD1 (7 bases). In germline, CDR1 is SGHVT, CDR2 SQSDAQ. V gave up 8 bases and J gave up 0 bases, with 9 bases separating them. This CDR3 is 13 amino acids long.